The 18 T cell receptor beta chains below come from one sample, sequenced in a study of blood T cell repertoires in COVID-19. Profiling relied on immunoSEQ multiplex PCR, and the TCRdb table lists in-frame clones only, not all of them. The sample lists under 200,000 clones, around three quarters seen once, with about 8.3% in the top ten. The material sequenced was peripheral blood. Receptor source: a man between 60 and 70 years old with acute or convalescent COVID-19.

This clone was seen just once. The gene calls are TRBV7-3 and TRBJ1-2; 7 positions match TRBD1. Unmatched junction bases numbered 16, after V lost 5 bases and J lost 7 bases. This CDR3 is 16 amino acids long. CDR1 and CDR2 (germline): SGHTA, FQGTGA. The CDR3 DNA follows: TGTGCCAGCAGCCCAATAAGACAGGGTTCTAAGGTTGGCTACACCTTC. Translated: CASSPIRQGSKVGYTF.

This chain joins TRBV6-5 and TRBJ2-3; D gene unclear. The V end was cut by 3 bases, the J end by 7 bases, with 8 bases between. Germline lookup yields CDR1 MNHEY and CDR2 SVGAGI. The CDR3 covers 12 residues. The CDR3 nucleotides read TGTGCCAGCAGTTATGGGCAGCATACGCAGTATTTT. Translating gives CASSYGQHTQYF.

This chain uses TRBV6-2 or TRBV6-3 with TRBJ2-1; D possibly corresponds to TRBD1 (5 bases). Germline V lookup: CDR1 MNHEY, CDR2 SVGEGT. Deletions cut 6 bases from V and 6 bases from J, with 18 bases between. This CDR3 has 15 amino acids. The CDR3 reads CASSLYGPQGNEQFF. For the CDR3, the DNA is TGTGCCAGCAGCCTCTATGGACCTCAGGGCAATGAGCAGTTCTTC.

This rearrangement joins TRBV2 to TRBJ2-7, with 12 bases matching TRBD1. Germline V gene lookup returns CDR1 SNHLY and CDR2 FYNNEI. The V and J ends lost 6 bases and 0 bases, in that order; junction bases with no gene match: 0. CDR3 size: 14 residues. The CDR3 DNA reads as TGTGCCAGCAGGGGACAGGGGGCCTCCTACGAGCAGTACTTC. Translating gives CASRGQGASYEQYF.

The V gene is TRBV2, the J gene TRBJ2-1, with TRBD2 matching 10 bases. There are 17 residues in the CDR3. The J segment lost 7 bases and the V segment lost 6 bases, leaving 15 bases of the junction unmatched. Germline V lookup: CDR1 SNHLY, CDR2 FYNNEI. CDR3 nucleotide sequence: TGTGCCAGCAGCCAAAGCGGGGGGGCGTATATGTCAAATGAGCAGTTCTTC. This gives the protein CASSQSGGAYMSNEQFF.

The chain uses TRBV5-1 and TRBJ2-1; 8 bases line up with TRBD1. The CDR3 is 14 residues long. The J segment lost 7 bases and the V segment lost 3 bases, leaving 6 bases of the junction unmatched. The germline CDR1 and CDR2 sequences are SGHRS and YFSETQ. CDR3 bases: TGCGCCAGCAGCTCCAGGGGGCGCGAGAATGAGCAGTTCTTC. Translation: CASSSRGRENEQFF.

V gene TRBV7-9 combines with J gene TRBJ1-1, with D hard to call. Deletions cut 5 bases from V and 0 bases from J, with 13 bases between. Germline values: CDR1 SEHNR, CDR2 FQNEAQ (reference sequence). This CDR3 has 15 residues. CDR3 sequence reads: CASSPRQSMNTEAFF. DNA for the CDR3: TGTGCCAGCAGCCCTAGGCAGAGCATGAACACTGAAGCTTTCTTT.

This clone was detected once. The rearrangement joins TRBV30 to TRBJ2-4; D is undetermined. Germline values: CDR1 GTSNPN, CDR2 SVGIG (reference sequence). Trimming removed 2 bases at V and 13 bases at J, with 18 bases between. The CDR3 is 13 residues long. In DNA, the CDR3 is TGTGCCTGGAGTCTCGACCTGACTCCCCGCCAGTACTTC. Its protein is CAWSLDLTPRQYF.

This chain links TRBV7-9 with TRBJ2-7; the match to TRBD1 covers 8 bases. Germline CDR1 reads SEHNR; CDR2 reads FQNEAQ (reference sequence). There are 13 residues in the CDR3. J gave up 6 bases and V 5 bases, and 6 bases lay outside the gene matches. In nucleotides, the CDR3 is TGTGCCAGCAGCGAGGGACAGGCTACCGAGCAGTACTTC. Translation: CASSEGQATEQYF. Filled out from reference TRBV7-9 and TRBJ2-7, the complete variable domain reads DTGVSQNPRHKITKRGQNVTFRCDPISEHNRLYWYRQTLGQGPEFLTYFQNEAQLEKSRLLSDRFSAERPKGSFSTLEIQRTEQGDSAMYLCASSEGQATEQYFGPGTRLTVT.

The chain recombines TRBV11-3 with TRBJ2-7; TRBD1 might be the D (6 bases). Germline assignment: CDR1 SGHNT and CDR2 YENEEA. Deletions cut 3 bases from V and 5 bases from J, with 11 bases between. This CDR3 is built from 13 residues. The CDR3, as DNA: TGTGCCAGCAGCTTGGTTTCAGGGGACGAGCAGTACTTC. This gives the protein CASSLVSGDEQYF. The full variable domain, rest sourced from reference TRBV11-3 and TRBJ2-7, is EAGVVQSPRYKIIEKKQPVAFWCNPISGHNTLYWYLQNLGQGPELLIRYENEEAVDDSQLPKDRFSAERLKGVDSTLKIQPAELGDSAVYLCASSLVSGDEQYFGPGTRLTVT.

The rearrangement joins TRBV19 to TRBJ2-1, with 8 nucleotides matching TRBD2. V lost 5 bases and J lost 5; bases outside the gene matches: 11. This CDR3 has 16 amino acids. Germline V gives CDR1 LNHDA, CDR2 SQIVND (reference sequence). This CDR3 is CASSAQSGGANNEQFF. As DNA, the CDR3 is TGTGCCAGTAGTGCCCAAAGCGGGGGCGCCAACAATGAGCAGTTCTTC.

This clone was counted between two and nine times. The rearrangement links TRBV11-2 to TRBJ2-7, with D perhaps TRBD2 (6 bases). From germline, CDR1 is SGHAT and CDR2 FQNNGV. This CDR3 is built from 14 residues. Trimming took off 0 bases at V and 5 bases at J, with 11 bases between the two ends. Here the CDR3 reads CASSLERDFNEQYF. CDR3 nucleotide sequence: TGTGCCAGCAGCTTAGAAAGGGACTTCAACGAGCAGTACTTC.

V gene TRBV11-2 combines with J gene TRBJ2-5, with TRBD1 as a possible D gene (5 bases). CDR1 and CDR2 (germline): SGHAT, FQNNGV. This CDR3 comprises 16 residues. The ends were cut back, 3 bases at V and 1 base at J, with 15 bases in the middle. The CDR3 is CASSFSPGQGQETQYF. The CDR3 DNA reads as TGTGCCAGCAGCTTTTCCCCCGGTCAGGGCCAAGAGACCCAGTACTTC.

The chain's CDR3 is CASSYSGQGTSYTF. Here the CDR3 DNA reads TGTGCCAGCAGTTACTCAGGACAGGGAACGTCCTACACCTTC. The rearrangement joins TRBV6-5 to TRBJ1-2, with 8 bases fitting TRBD1. Germline CDR1 is MNHEY and CDR2 is SVGAGI. The ends lost 0 bases at V and 10 bases at J; junction bases unmatched: 7. This CDR3 comprises 14 residues.

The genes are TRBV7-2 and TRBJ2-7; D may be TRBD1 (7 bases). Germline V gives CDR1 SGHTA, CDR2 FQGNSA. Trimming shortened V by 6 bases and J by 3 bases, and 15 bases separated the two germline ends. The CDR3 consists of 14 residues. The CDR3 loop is CASRAGGGGYEQYF. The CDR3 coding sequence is TGTGCCAGCAGGGCCGGAGGGGGCGGCTACGAGCAGTACTTC.

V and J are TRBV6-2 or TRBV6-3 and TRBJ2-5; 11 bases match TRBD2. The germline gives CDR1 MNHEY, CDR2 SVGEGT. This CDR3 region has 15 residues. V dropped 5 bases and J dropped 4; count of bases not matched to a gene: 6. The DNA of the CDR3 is TGTGCCAGCAGTCCCAGACTAGCGGGGTCAGAGACCCAGTACTTC. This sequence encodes CASSPRLAGSETQYF.

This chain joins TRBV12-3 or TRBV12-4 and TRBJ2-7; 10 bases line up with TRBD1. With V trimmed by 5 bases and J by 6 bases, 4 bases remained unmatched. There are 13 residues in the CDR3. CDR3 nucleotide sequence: TGTGCCAGCAGTCCGGGACAGGGGAGCGAGCAGTACTTC. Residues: CASSPGQGSEQYF.

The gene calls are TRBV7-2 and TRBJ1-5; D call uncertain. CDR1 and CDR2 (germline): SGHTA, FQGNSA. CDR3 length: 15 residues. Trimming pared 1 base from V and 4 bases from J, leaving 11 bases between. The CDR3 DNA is TGTGCCAGCAGCTTAGAGGGTCAGCGGAATCAGCCCCAGCATTTT. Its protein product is CASSLEGQRNQPQHF.